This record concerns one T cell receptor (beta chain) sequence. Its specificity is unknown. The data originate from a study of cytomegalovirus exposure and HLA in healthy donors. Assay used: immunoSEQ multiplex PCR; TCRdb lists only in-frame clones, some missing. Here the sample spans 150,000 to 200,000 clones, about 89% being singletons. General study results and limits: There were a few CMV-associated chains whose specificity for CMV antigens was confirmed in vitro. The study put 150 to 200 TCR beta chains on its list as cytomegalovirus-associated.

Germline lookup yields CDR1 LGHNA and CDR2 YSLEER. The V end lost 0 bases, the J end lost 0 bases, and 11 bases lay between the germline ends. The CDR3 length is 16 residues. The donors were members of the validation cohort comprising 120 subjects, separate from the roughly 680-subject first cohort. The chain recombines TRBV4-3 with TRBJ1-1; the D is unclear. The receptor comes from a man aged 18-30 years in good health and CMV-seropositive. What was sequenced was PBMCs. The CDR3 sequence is CASSQEAPRVNTEAFF. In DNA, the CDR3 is TGCGCCAGCAGCCAAGAAGCCCCTCGCGTGAACACTGAAGCTTTCTTT.